This passage covers 28 T cell receptor beta chains from one sample sequenced in a study of sequential checkpoint blockade in melanoma. Sequencing used immunoSEQ multiplex PCR; TCRdb keeps in-frame clones, though not all of them. The repertoire has 2,500 or so clones, 20% to 25% of them found once; the top ten carry over 15%. Treatment meaning: randomized to nivolumab then ipilimumab (arm A) or the reverse (arm B). The source material was tumor tissue (inferred from file names), sampled from a patient given nivolumab and ipilimumab in sequence. The receptors stem from a human donor with melanoma.

In its sample, this clone was seen many times. This rearrangement joins TRBV11-3 to TRBJ2-2, with D unresolved. From germline, CDR1 is SGHNT and CDR2 YENEEA. The V gene lost 4 bases and the J gene lost 1 base, with 10 bases spanning the gap. The CDR3 is 15 residues long. The CDR3 coding sequence is TGTGCCAGCAGCTCCCTTGGACGGAACACCGGGGAGCTGTTTTTT. Translated, it gives CASSSLGRNTGELFF.

This clone was detected only a few times. The genes are TRBV6-8 and TRBJ2-3; 8 nucleotides agree with TRBD1. This CDR3 is built from 15 residues. Losses at the gene ends were 2 bases for V and 5 bases for J; bases not matched to a gene: 6. Germline V gene sequence: CDR1 MNHGY, CDR2 SAAAGT. The CDR3 bases are TGTGCCAGCAGTTACGCGGACAGGGAAGAAGATACGCAGTATTTT. Translation gives CASSYADREEDTQYF.

This clone has a single count. The chain carries TRBV14 and TRBJ2-4, with TRBD1 identical over 7 bases. CDR3 size: 17 residues. Per the germline V gene, CDR1 is SGHDN and CDR2 is FVKESK. V gave up 1 base and J gave up 3 bases; unmatched junction bases: 9. The CDR3 DNA is TGTGCCAGCAGCCAAGGGATACAGGGGATCAACAAAAACATTCAGTACTTC. Encoded protein: CASSQGIQGINKNIQYF.

Concerning this clone: One junction end does not reproduce the germline sequence, and a read error may be involved. The rearrangement links TRBV6-8 to TRBJ2-3, with TRBD1 matching 8 bases. CDR1 MNHGY and CDR2 SAAAGT come from the germline V gene. This CDR3 contains 14 residues. CDR3 coding DNA: TGTGCCAGCAGTGACTCACAGGGGGCAGATACGCAGTATTTT. Translated: CASSDSQGADTQYF.

By its share, this clone is large. The rearrangement joins TRBV6-8 to TRBJ1-1; D not certain. The germline CDR1 and CDR2 sequences are MNHGY and SAAAGT. The germline V and J ends were trimmed by 5 bases and 3 bases, with 13 bases remaining between them. The CDR3 sequence is 14 residues long. The CDR3 is CASSGLTVYTEAFF. CDR3 DNA: TGTGCCAGCAGTGGGTTGACGGTTTACACTGAAGCTTTCTTT.

This chain links TRBV18 with TRBJ2-1; TRBD2 matches at 7 bases. The V gene end was trimmed by 0 bases and the J gene end by 12 bases; junction bases not matched to a gene: 5. The CDR3 length is 13 residues. Looked up from germline, CDR1 is KGHSH and CDR2 is LQKENI. The CDR3 region has the DNA TGTGCCAGCTCACCACCGGCGGGAGTGGCGCAGTTCTTC. Residues: CASSPPAGVAQFF. Looking up the rest from reference TRBV18 and TRBJ2-1 gives the full variable domain: NAGVMQNPRHLVRRRGQEARLRCSPMKGHSHVYWYRQLPEEGLKFMVYLQKENIIDESGMPKERFSAEFPKEGPSILRIQQVVRGDSAAYFCASSPPAGVAQFFGPGTRLTVL.

The chain employs TRBV11-3 and TRBJ1-2; D not certain. The CDR3 contains 15 residues. V was shortened by 5 bases and J by 4 bases, with 17 bases between the two germline ends. CDR1 and CDR2 (germline): SGHNT, YENEEA. This CDR3 reads CASSQAIGSTYGYTF. DNA for the CDR3: TGTGCCAGCAGCCAAGCTATAGGGTCCACCTATGGCTACACCTTC.

The chain joins TRBV28 to TRBJ1-2, with D perhaps TRBD1 (5 bases). The germline gives CDR1 MDHEN, CDR2 SYDVKM. The germline V and J ends were trimmed by 8 bases and 0 bases, with 10 bases remaining between them. This CDR3 is 13 amino acids long. CDR3 amino acids: CASGGRANYGYTF. The CDR3 bases are TGTGCCAGCGGGGGGAGGGCTAACTATGGCTACACCTTC.

This clone turned up a few times. The rearrangement joins TRBV28 to TRBJ2-7; 8 bases are shared with TRBD1. The CDR3 extends over 13 amino acids. V dropped 6 bases and J dropped 7; count of bases not matched to a gene: 8. Germline CDR1 is MDHEN and CDR2 is SYDVKM. CDR3 region: CASRLTGGWEQYF. DNA for the CDR3: TGTGCCAGCAGGCTCACAGGGGGGTGGGAGCAGTACTTC. Looking up the rest from reference TRBV28 and TRBJ2-7 gives the full variable domain: DVKVTQSSRYLVKRTGEKVFLECVQDMDHENMFWYRQDPGLGLRLIYFSYDVKMKEKGDIPEGYSVSREKKERFSLILESASTNQTSMYLCASRLTGGWEQYFGPGTRLTVT.

This chain connects TRBV5-1 to TRBJ2-3; no definite D call. Trimming left V 0 bases short and J 1 base short, with 9 bases between. The CDR3 spans 15 residues. Germline V gene sequence: CDR1 SGHRS, CDR2 YFSETQ. The CDR3, as DNA: TGCGCCAGCAGCTTGGAAGCATCCCGCACAGATACGCAGTATTTT. This translates into CASSLEASRTDTQYF.

This clone is judged medium-sized. V usage is TRBV11-3 and J usage is TRBJ2-3, with 11 bases that match TRBD1. Germline V lookup: CDR1 SGHNT, CDR2 YENEEA. V lost 2 bases to trimming and J lost 4 bases; unmatched junction nucleotides: 11. CDR3 length: 18 amino acids. The CDR3 DNA reads as TGTGCCAGCAGCTTACGGACAGGGGGCGTAAGTCGTCCAGATACGCAGTATTTT. Translation: CASSLRTGGVSRPDTQYF.

The genes are TRBV19 and TRBJ2-7; the match to TRBD2 covers 7 bases. Germline CDR1 is LNHDA and CDR2 is SQIVND (reference sequence). This CDR3 has 14 amino acids. J lost 4 bases, V lost 4 bases, and 7 bases had no gene match. The CDR3 DNA is TGTGCCAGTAGTAGAAAGGGAGGGCGTTACGAGCAGTACTTC. Translated: CASSRKGGRYEQYF.

The genes are TRBV6-8 and TRBJ2-2, with a possible D match to TRBD2 (7 bases). V gave up 7 bases and J gave up 8 bases, with 20 bases separating them. Germline V gives CDR1 MNHGY, CDR2 SAAAGT. The CDR3 runs to 15 residues. Here the CDR3 DNA reads TGTGCCAGCACTAAACAGGGACTAACTCGAGGGGAGCTGTTTTTT. Its translation: CASTKQGLTRGELFF.

Within the sample, this clone is medium-sized. This rearrangement joins TRBV4-1 to TRBJ2-7, with 10 positions matching TRBD1. The CDR3 runs 17 residues. The ends lost 2 bases at V and 0 bases at J; junction bases unmatched: 7. Germline CDR1 and CDR2: MGHRA and YSYEKL. The CDR3 coding sequence is TGCGCCAGCAGCCAACCCGGGACAGGGGCCCTCTCCTACGAGCAGTACTTC. Protein: CASSQPGTGALSYEQYF.

The chain has TRBV29-1 and TRBJ2-2; weak D call: TRBD2 (7 bases). The CDR3 contains 13 residues. Germline V gene lookup returns CDR1 SQVTM and CDR2 ANQGSEA. Trimming took 3 bases from V and 6 from J, leaving 11 bases between them. The CDR3 region is CSVEGGAAGELFF. The CDR3 coding sequence is TGCAGCGTTGAGGGGGGGGCCGCCGGGGAGCTGTTTTTT.

This clone is termed medium-sized. The genes are TRBV11-3 and TRBJ1-1; D is undetermined. The germline V gene has CDR1 SGHNT and CDR2 YENEEA. The CDR3 has 14 amino acids. V was trimmed by 1 base and J by 10 bases, leaving 16 bases between them. CDR3 nucleotide sequence: TGTGCCAGCAGCTTAGTGTCTTGGGGTGCTGGAGCTTTCTTT. Translation gives CASSLVSWGAGAFF. Complete variable domain (other parts from reference TRBV11-3 and TRBJ1-1): EAGVVQSPRYKIIEKKQPVAFWCNPISGHNTLYWYLQNLGQGPELLIRYENEEAVDDSQLPKDRFSAERLKGVDSTLKIQPAELGDSAVYLCASSLVSWGAGAFFGQGTRLTVV.

The chain combines TRBV9 with TRBJ2-1; D possibly corresponds to TRBD1 (5 bases). The V end lost 0 bases, the J end lost 4 bases, and 5 bases lay between the germline ends. The CDR3 extends over 13 amino acids. Germline values: CDR1 SGDLS, CDR2 YYNGEE. The CDR3 nucleotides read TGTGCCAGCAGCGTAGCAGGGTACAATGAGCAGTTCTTC. It translates to CASSVAGYNEQFF.

This clone was seen ten or more times. This chain joins TRBV11-3 and TRBJ2-7, with TRBD2 identical over 7 bases. Germline V gives CDR1 SGHNT, CDR2 YENEEA. With V trimmed by 5 bases and J by 1 base, 11 bases remained unmatched. The CDR3 is 16 residues long. The CDR3 reads CASSQQIGGSSYEQYF. The CDR3 region has the DNA TGTGCCAGCAGCCAACAAATCGGGGGGAGTTCCTACGAGCAGTACTTC.

This clone was seen more than once but under ten times. The rearrangement joins TRBV19 to TRBJ2-7, with 7 bases lining up with TRBD2. This CDR3 is 13 amino acids long. The V and J ends lost 9 bases and 3 bases, in that order; junction bases with no gene match: 8. CDR1 is LNHDA, CDR2 SQIVND, per germline (reference sequence). CDR3 bases: TGTGCCAGCAGTCTAGGGGAGGGCTACGAGCAGTACTTC. Residues: CASSLGEGYEQYF.

This clone was seen a few times. This rearrangement joins TRBV9 to TRBJ2-3, with D perhaps TRBD2 (6 bases). The ends were cut back, 2 bases at V and 4 bases at J, with 11 bases in the middle. The CDR3 sequence is 14 residues long. Germline V gene sequence: CDR1 SGDLS, CDR2 YYNGEE. CDR3 sequence reads: CASSVGGPADTQYF. The CDR3 bases are TGTGCCAGCAGCGTTGGAGGGCCGGCAGATACGCAGTATTTT. The full variable domain, its missing parts supplied by reference TRBV9 and TRBJ2-3, is DSGVTQTPKHLITATGQRVTLRCSPRSGDLSVYWYQQSLDQGLQFLIQYYNGEERAKGNILERFSAQQFPDLHSELNLSSLELGDSALYFCASSVGGPADTQYFGPGTRLTVL.

By sample fraction, this clone is medium-sized. This chain joins TRBV9 and TRBJ1-3, with D possibly matching TRBD1 (5 bases). This CDR3 spans 14 amino acids. The V gene's germline CDR1 is SGDLS and CDR2 YYNGEE. Trimming left V 3 bases short and J 0 bases short, with 7 bases between. CDR3 DNA: TGTGCCAGCAGCGCAGGGAACTCTGGAAACACCATATATTTT. Encoded protein: CASSAGNSGNTIYF.

The chain carries TRBV30 and TRBJ1-2; D ambiguous. Trimming pared 7 bases from V and 9 bases from J, leaving 18 bases between. In germline, CDR1 is GTSNPN, CDR2 SVGIG (reference sequence). The CDR3 contains 12 residues. The chain's CDR3 is CASSAALLSYTF. As DNA, the CDR3 is TGTGCCTCGTCGGCGGCCTTATTAAGCTACACCTTC.

The genes are TRBV19 and TRBJ2-1, with 8 bases that match TRBD1. This CDR3 is 14 amino acids long. Germline V gene sequence: CDR1 LNHDA, CDR2 SQIVND (reference sequence). The trim removed 5 bases at V and 8 bases at J, leaving 8 bases unmatched. The CDR3 region has the DNA TGTGCCAGTAGTCCTTACGCAGGGGGCGATGAGCAGTTCTTC. Translating gives CASSPYAGGDEQFF. Drawing the rest from reference TRBV19 and TRBJ2-1, the complete variable domain is DGGITQSPKYLFRKEGQNVTLSCEQNLNHDAMYWYRQDPGQGLRLIYYSQIVNDFQKGDIAEGYSVSREKKESFPLTVTSAQKNPTAFYLCASSPYAGGDEQFFGPGTRLTVL.

Only a few counts were recorded for this clone. The chain joins TRBV30 to TRBJ1-4, with D unresolved. This CDR3 has 12 amino acids. Germline V CDR1 and CDR2: GTSNPN, SVGIG (reference sequence). The V end lost 0 bases, the J end lost 8 bases, and 7 bases lay between the germline ends. The CDR3 bases are TGTGCCTGGAGTGTACTCCGAGAAAAACTGTTTTTT. Translation: CAWSVLREKLFF.

There are many counts of this clone. V and J are TRBV11-3 and TRBJ2-2; D unresolved. The CDR3 has 14 amino acids. Germline CDR1 reads SGHNT; CDR2 reads YENEEA. V was clipped by 3 bases and J by 2 bases, with 7 bases between them. The chain's CDR3 is CASSFLINTGELFF. In nucleotides, the CDR3 is TGTGCCAGCAGCTTCTTAATCAACACCGGGGAGCTGTTTTTT.

In its sample, this clone was seen a few times. This chain connects TRBV28 to TRBJ1-4; D might be TRBD1 (5 bases). CDR3 size: 15 residues. The V gene's germline CDR1 is MDHEN and CDR2 SYDVKM. Deletions cut 3 bases from V and 6 bases from J, with 14 bases between. The CDR3 DNA reads TGTGCCAGCAGTTTGACCGGCCAGGGATATGAAAAACTGTTTTTT. This codes for CASSLTGQGYEKLFF.

By share of the sample, this clone is medium-sized. The genes are TRBV9 and TRBJ2-2, with 7 bases that match TRBD1. V lost 3 bases to trimming and J lost 2 bases; unmatched junction nucleotides: 13. This CDR3 has 18 amino acids. The germline gives CDR1 SGDLS, CDR2 YYNGEE. DNA of the CDR3: TGTGCCAGCAGCGCCCCCAAGGAAGGGGGCACTAACACCGGGGAGCTGTTTTTT. As protein: CASSAPKEGGTNTGELFF.

The chain couples TRBV9 to TRBJ1-2, with D perhaps TRBD1 (6 bases). Germline-derived CDR1 and CDR2 are SGDLS and YYNGEE. The length of the CDR3 is 13 residues. The V end was cut by 2 bases, the J end by 8 bases, with 13 bases between. CDR3 bases: TGTGCCAGCAGCGTCCCTGCGACAGGAGGCTACACCTTC. Its protein product is CASSVPATGGYTF. Full variable domain (outside the CDR3, taken from reference TRBV9 and TRBJ1-2): DSGVTQTPKHLITATGQRVTLRCSPRSGDLSVYWYQQSLDQGLQFLIQYYNGEERAKGNILERFSAQQFPDLHSELNLSSLELGDSALYFCASSVPATGGYTFGSGTRLTVV.